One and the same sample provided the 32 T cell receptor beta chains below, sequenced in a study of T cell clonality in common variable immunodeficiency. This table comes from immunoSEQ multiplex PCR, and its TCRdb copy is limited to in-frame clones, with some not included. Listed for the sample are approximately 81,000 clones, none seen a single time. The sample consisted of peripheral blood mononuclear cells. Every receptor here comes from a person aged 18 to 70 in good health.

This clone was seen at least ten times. The CDR3 DNA, read in part, is TGCGCCAGCTGGGGCATGAGCGGGCCGGCGGAGACC. Protein sequence: CASWGMSGPAET. The full CDR3 is CASWGMSGPAETQYF. The chain uses TRBV5-1 and TRBJ2-5; D possibly corresponds to TRBD2 (6 bases). The sequence runs out 3 residues before the end of the CDR3; the remainder is reconstructed from the germline J gene. The V end was cut by 7 bases, the J end by 5 bases, with 21 bases between. The CDR3 sequence is 15 residues long. Per germline, CDR1 SGHRS and CDR2 YFSETQ.

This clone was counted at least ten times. This chain's CDR3 is CASSLSISGQTKDSNQPQHF. CDR3 bases read: TGTGCCAGCTCACTCTCAATCTCGGGACAAACGAAGGATAGCAATCAGCCC. The rearrangement joins TRBV18 to TRBJ1-5; D is possibly TRBD1 (6 bases). Read sequence stops 3 residues before the CDR3 end, and the germline J gene provides the missing end. This CDR3 comprises 20 residues. In germline, CDR1 is KGHSH, CDR2 LQKENI. Trimming removed 4 bases at V and 0 bases at J, with 25 bases between.

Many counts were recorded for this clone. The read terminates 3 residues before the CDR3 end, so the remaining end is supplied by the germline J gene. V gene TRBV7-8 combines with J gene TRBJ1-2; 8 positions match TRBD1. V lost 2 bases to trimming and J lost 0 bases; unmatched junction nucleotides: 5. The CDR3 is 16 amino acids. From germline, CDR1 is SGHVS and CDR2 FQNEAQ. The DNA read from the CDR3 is TGTGCCAGCAGCTTACAGGGGGCCCGGACTAACTATGGC. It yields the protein CASSLQGARTNYG. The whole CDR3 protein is CASSLQGARTNYGYTF.

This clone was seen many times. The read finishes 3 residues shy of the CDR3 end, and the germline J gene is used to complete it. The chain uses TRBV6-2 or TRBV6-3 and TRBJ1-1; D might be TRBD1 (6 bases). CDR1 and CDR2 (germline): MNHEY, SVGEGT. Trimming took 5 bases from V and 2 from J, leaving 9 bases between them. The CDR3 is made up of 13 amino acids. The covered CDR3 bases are TGTGCCAGCAGTCGACAGGTAAACACTGAA. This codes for CASSRQVNTE. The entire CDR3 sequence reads CASSRQVNTEAFF.

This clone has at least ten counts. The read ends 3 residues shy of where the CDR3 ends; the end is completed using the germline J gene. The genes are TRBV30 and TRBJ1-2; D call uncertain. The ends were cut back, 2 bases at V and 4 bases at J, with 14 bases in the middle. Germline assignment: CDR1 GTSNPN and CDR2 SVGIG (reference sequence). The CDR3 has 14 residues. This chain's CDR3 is CAWSRGVVSYGYTF. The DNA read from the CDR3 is TGTGCCTGGAGTCGGGGAGTTGTATCCTATGGC.

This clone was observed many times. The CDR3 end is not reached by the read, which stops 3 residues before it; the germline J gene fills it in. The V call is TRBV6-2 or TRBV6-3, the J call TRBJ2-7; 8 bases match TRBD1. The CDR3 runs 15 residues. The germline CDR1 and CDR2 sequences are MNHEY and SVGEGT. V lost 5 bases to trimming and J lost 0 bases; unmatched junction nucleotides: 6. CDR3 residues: CASSPRDRSSYEQYF. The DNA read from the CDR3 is TGTGCCAGCAGTCCCCGGGACAGGAGCTCCTACGAG.

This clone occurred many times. CDR3 sequence: CASGTVEKLFF. The part of the CDR3 DNA that was read is TGCGCCAGCGGGACAGTTGAAAAA. The V and J genes are TRBV10-1 and TRBJ1-4, with 7 bases identical to TRBD1. Read data end 3 residues before the CDR3 end; the end is taken from the germline J gene. The V gene end was trimmed by 8 bases and the J gene end by 7 bases; junction bases not matched to a gene: 1. The CDR3 spans 11 residues. Germline CDR1 is WNHNN and CDR2 is SYGVQD (reference sequence).

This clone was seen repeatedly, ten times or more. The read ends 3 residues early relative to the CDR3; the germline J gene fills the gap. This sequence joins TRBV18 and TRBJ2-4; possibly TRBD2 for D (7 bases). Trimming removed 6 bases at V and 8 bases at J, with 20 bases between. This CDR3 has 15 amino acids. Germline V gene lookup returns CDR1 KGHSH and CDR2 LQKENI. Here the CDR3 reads CASSERGTTNDIQYF. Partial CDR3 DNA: TGTGCCAGCTCCGAGAGGGGGACTACTAATGACATT.

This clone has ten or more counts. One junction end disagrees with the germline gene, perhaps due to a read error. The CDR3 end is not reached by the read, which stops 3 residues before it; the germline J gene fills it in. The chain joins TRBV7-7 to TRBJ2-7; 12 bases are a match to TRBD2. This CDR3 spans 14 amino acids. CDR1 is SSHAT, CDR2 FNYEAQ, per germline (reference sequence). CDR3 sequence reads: CASSPTSGSYEQYF. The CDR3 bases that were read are TGTGCTAGCAGCCCGACTAGCGGGAGTTACGAG.

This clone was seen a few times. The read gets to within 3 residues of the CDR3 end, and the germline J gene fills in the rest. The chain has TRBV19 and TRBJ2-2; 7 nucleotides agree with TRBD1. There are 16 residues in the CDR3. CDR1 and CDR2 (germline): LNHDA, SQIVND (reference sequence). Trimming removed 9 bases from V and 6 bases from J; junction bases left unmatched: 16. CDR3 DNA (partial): TGTGCCAGCCGCATTGGGAGAACAGGGGTATCCGGGGAG. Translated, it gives CASRIGRTGVSGE. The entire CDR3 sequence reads CASRIGRTGVSGELFF.

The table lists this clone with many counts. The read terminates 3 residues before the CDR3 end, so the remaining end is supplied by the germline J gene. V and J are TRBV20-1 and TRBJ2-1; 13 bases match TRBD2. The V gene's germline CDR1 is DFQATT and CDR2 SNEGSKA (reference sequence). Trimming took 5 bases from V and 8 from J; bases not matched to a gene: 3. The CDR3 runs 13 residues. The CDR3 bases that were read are TGCAGTGCTCGGACTAGCGGGAGAGATGAG. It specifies CSARTSGRDE. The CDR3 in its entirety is CSARTSGRDEQFF.

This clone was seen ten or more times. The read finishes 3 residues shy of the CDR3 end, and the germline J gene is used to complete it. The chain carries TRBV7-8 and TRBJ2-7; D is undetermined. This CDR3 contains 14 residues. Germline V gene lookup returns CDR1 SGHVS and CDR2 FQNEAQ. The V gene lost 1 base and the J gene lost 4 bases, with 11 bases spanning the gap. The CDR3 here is CASSLGRFGYEQYF. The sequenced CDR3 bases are TGTGCCAGCAGCTTAGGCAGGTTTGGTTACGAG.

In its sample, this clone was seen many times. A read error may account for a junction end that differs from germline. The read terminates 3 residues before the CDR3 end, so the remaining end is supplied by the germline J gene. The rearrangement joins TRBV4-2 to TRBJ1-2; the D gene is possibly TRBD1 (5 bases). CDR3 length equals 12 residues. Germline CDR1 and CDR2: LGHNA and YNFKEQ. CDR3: CASSQWGVGYTF. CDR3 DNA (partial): TGCGCCAGCAGCCAATGGGGGGTTGGC.

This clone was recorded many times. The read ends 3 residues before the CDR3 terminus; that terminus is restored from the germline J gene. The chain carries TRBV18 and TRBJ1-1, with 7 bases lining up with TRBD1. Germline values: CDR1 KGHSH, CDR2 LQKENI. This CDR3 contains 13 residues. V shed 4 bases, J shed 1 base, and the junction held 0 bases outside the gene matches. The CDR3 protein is CASSRTGNTEAFF. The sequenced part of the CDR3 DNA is TGTGCCAGCTCACGGACAGGGAACACTGAA.

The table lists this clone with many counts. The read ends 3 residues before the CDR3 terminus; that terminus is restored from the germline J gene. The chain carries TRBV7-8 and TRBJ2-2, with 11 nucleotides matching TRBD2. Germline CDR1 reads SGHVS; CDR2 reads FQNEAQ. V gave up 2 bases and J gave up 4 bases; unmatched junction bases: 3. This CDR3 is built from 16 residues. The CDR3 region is CASSLIAGGLTGELFF. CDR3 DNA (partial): TGTGCCAGCAGCTTAATAGCGGGAGGGCTCACCGGGGAG.

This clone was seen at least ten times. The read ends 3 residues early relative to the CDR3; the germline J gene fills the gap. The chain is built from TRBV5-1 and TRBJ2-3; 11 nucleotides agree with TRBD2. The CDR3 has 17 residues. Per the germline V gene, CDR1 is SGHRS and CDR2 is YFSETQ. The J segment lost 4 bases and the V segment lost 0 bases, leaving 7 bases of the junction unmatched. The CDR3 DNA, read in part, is TGCGCCAGCAGCTTGGTGGTAGCGGGAGGGCCCTCAGATACG. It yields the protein CASSLVVAGGPSDT. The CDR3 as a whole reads CASSLVVAGGPSDTQYF.

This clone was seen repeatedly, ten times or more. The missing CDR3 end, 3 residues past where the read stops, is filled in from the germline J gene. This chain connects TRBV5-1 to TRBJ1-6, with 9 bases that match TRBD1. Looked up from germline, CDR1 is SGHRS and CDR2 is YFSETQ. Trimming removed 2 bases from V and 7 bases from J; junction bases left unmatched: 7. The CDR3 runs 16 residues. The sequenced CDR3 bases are TGCGCCAGCAGCTTCGTCGGGACAGGGCAAAATTCACCC. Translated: CASSFVGTGQNSP. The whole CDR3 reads CASSFVGTGQNSPLHF.

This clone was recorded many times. CDR3 residues: CSVETGPDEKLFF. The covered CDR3 bases are TGCAGCGTGGAAACAGGGCCGGATGAAAAA. The chain combines TRBV29-1 with TRBJ1-4; tentatively, D is TRBD1 (6 bases). The CDR3 extends 3 residues past the end of the read, so its final part is completed from the germline J gene. The V gene lost 6 bases and the J gene lost 6 bases, with 14 bases spanning the gap. The CDR3 loop spans 13 amino acids. Germline loops: CDR1 SQVTM, CDR2 ANQGSEA.

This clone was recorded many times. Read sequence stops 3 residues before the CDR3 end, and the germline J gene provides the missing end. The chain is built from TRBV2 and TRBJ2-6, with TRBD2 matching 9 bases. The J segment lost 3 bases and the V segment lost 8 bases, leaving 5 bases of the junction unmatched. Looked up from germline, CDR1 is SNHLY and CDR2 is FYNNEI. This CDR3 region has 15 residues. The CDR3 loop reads CASSKRGVGANVLTF. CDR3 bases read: TGTGCCAGCTCTAAGCGGGGGGTTGGGGCCAACGTC.

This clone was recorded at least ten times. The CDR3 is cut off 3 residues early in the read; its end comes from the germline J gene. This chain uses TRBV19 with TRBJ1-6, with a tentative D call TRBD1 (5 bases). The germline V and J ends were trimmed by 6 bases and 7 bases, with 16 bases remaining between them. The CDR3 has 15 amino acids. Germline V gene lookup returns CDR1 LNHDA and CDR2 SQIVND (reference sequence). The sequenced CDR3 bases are TGTGCCAGTAGCCGCTCCGGGGGTACGAATTCACCC. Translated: CASSRSGGTNSP. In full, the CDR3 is CASSRSGGTNSPLHF.

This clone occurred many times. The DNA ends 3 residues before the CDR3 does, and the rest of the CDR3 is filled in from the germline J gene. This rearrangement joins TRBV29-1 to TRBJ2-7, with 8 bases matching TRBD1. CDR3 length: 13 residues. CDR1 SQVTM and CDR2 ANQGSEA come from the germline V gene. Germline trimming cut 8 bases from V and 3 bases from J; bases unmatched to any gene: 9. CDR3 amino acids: CSFKQGGGYEQYF. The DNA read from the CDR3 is TGCAGCTTCAAACAGGGGGGCGGCTACGAG.

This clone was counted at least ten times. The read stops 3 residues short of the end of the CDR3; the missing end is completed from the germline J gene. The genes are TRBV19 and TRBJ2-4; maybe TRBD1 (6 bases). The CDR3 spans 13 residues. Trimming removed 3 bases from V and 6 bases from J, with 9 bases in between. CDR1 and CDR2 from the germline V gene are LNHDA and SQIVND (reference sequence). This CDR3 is CASSIPQGNIQYF. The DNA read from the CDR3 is TGTGCCAGTAGTATTCCACAGGGAAACATT.

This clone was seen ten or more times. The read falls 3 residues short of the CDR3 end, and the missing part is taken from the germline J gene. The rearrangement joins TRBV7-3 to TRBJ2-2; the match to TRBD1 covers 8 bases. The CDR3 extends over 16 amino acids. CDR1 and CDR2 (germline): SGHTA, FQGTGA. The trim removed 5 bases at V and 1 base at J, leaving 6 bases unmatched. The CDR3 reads CASSPRGQGNTGELFF. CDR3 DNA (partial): TGTGCCAGCAGCCCCCGAGGACAGGGGAACACCGGGGAG.

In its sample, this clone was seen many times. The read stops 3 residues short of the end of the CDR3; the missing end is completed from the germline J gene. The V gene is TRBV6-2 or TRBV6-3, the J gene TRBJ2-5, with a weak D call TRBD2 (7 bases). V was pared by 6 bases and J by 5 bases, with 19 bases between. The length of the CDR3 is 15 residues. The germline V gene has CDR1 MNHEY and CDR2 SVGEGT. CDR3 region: CASREGGAHGETQYF. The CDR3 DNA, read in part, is TGTGCCAGCAGGGAAGGGGGGGCCCACGGGGAGACC.

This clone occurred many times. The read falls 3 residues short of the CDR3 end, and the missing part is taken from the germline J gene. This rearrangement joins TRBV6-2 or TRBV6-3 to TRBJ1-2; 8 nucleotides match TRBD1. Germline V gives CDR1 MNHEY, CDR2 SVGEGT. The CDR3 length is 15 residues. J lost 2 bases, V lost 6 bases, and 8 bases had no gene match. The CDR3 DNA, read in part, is TGTGCCAGCAGCCCCGGGACAGGTGAAAACTATGGC. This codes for CASSPGTGENYG. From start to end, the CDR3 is CASSPGTGENYGYTF.

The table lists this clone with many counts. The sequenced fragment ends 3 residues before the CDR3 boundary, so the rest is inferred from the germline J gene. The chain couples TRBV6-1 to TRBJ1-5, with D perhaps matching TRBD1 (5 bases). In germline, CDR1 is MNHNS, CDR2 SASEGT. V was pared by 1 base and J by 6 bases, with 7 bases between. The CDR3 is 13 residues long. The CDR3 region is CASSEGGGQPQHF. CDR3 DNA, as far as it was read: TGTGCCAGCAGTGAAGGGGGCGGTCAGCCC.

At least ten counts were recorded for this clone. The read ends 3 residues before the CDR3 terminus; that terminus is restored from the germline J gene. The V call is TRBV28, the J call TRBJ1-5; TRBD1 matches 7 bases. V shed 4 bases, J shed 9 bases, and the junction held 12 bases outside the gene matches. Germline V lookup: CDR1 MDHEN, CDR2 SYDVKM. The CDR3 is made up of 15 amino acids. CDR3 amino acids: CASSSPGTADWPQHF. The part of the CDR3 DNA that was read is TGTGCCAGCAGTTCCCCCGGGACAGCTGACTGGCCC.

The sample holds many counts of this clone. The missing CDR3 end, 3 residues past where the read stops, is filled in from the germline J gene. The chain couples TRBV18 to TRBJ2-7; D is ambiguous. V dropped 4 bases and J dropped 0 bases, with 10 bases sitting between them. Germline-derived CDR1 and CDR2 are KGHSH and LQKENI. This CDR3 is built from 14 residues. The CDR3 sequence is CASSQGDYSYEQYF. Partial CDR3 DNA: TGTGCCAGCTCACAAGGTGATTACTCCTACGAG.

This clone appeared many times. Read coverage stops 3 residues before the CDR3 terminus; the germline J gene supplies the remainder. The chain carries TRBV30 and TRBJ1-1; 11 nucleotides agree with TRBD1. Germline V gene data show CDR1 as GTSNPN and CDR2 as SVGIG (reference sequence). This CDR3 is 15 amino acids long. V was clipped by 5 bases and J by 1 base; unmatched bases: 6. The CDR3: CAWSWDRGRNTEAFF. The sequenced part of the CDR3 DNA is TGTGCCTGGTCCTGGGACAGGGGGAGGAACACTGAA.

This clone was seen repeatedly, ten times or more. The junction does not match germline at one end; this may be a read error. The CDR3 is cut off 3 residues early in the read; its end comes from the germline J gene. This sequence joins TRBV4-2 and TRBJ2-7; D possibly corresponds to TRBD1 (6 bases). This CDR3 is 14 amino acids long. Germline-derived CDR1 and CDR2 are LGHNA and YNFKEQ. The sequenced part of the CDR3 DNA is TGCGCCAGCAGCCAAGACAGGAGCTCCTACGAG. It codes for CASSQDRSSYE. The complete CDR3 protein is CASSQDRSSYEQYF.

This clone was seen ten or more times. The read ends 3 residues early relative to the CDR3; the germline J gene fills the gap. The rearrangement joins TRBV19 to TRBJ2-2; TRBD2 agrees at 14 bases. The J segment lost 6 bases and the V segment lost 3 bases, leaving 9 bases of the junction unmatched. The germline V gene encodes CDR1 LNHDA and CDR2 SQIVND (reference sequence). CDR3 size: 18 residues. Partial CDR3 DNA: TGTGCCAGTAGTATTGGGACTAGCGGGAGTTCGTTCTCCGGGGAG. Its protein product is CASSIGTSGSSFSGE. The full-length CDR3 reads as CASSIGTSGSSFSGELFF. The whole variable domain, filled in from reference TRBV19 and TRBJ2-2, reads DGGITQSPKYLFRKEGQNVTLSCEQNLNHDAMYWYRQDPGQGLRLIYYSQIVNDFQKGDIAEGYSVSREKKESFPLTVTSAQKNPTAFYLCASSIGTSGSSFSGELFFGEGSRLTVL.

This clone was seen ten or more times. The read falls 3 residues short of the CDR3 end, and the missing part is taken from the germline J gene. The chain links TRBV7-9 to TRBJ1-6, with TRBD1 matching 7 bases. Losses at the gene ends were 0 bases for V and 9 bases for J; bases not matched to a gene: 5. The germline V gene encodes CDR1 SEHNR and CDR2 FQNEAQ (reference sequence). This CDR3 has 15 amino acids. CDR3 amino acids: CASSLAMTGSSPLHF. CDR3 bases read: TGTGCCAGCAGCTTAGCTATGACAGGGAGTTCACCC.